A single sample gave rise to the 2 T cell receptor beta chains below, sequenced in a study of blood T cell repertoires in COVID-19. TCRdb's copy holds only in-frame clones and misses some; the assay was immunoSEQ multiplex PCR. The sample lists fewer than 350,000 clones; roughly 80% were seen once. Source material: peripheral blood. These receptors all stem from a woman in her forties or fifties with active or convalescent COVID-19.

This clone has only a few counts. The chain couples TRBV18 to TRBJ2-7; 9 positions agree with TRBD2. Unmatched junction bases numbered 5, after V lost 6 bases and J lost 2 bases. Germline-derived CDR1 and CDR2 are KGHSH and LQKENI. This CDR3 is built from 14 residues. The CDR3 sequence: CASSGLARAYEQYF. CDR3 sequence (DNA): TGTGCCAGCTCCGGACTAGCGAGAGCCTACGAGCAGTACTTC.

This clone has a handful of counts. V usage is TRBV3-1 (or the pseudogene TRBV3-2) and J usage is TRBJ2-3, with 7 bases aligning to TRBD2. The J segment lost 12 bases and the V segment lost 0 bases, leaving 6 bases of the junction unmatched. Germline V lookup: CDR1 LGHDT, CDR2 YNNKEL (reference sequence). The CDR3 consists of 13 residues. CDR3 coding DNA: TGTGCCAGCAGCCAAGATCCTAGCGGTAAACAGTATTTT. This sequence encodes CASSQDPSGKQYF.